These T cell receptor beta chains were read from a single sample in a study of CD8 T cells in ankylosing spondylitis. TCRdb redid the calling of the 5' RACE reads with MiXCR, one entry per CDR3 protein. The data hold 250,000 to 300,000 distinct CDR3 sequences, with around 19% observed a single time. Sample: blood, either unsorted or a sorted T cell fraction (not recorded which). The receptors derive from a male donor with ankylosing spondylitis or in good health (not recorded which). The CDR3 runs from the conserved cysteine through the conserved F or W. The order of the fields is clone size, J gene, D gene, V gene, CDR3 protein, CDR3 DNA. The D gene is left open where the match is weak. Not all rows give a size; the values are once, few, many and, for expanded clones, a class.

>.|TRBJ2-1|TRBD2|TRBV27
CASSGLADYNEQFF
TGTGCCAGCTCGGGACTAGCGGACTACAATGAGCAGTTCTTC
>.|TRBJ2-3|TRBD2|TRBV28
CASSPRTTSGGEYTDTQYF
TGTGCCAGCAGTCCCAGAACAACTAGCGGGGGGGAGTATACAGATACGCAGTATTTT
>.|TRBJ1-5|.|TRBV6-6
CASFKNSNQPQHF
TGTGCCAGCTTTAAAAATAGCAATCAGCCCCAGCATTTT
>many|TRBJ2-2|.|TRBV20-1
CSARPRTGELFF
TGCAGTGCTAGACCGAGGACCGGGGAGCTGTTTTTT
>.|TRBJ1-1|TRBD1|TRBV2
CAGRGRNGEAFF
TGTGCCGGCAGGGGGAGAAACGGTGAAGCTTTCTTT
>.|TRBJ2-5|.|TRBV27
CASSPARDNEQETQYF
TGTGCCAGCAGTCCCGCCAGAGATAACGAGCAAGAGACCCAGTACTTC
>once|TRBJ2-4|.|TRBV7-9
CASSLGTQNIQYF
TGTGCCAGCAGCTTGGGGACCCAAAACATTCAGTACTTC
>.|TRBJ1-2|TRBD1|TRBV30
CACNHRGRDGYTF
TGTGCCTGCAATCACAGGGGGCGTGATGGCTACACCTTC
>.|TRBJ2-5|.|TRBV20-1
CSARDGDNAWETQYF
TGCAGTGCTAGAGATGGGGATAATGCTTGGGAGACCCAGTACTTC
>few|TRBJ2-3|TRBD2|TRBV6-5
CASSFSGRAPTDTQYF
TGTGCCAGCAGTTTTAGCGGGAGGGCCCCCACAGATACGCAGTATTTT
>.|TRBJ1-4|.|TRBV20-1
CSALTPSSEKLFF
TGCAGTGCTCTTACCCCCTCGTCTGAAAAACTGTTTTTT
>few|TRBJ2-1|.|TRBV7-3
CASSLTGGYSYNEQFF
TGTGCCAGCAGCTTAACCGGGGGTTACTCCTACAATGAGCAGTTCTTC
>.|TRBJ1-5|.|TRBV7-3
CASSFPLREKGNSNQPQHF
TGTGCCAGCAGCTTCCCGCTCAGGGAAAAGGGCAATAGCAATCAGCCCCAGCATTTT
>few|TRBJ2-2|TRBD2|TRBV20-1
CSARELADTGELFF
TGCAGTGCTAGAGAACTAGCGGACACCGGGGAGCTGTTTTTT
>many|TRBJ1-3|.|TRBV9
CASSVDQGISGNTIYF
TGTGCCAGCAGCGTAGATCAGGGGATCAGTGGAAACACCATATATTTT
>few|TRBJ1-2|.|TRBV5-1
CASSLGAKDYGYTF
TGCGCCAGCAGCTTGGGGGCCAAGGACTATGGCTACACCTTC
>.|TRBJ2-1|TRBD2|TRBV7-2
CASSSLAGGFYNEQFF
TGTGCCAGCAGCTCACTAGCGGGAGGCTTCTACAATGAGCAGTTCTTC
>.|TRBJ2-3|.|TRBV5-6
CASSRSRGDTQYF
TGTGCCAGCAGCCGGTCTCGAGGGGATACGCAGTATTTT
>.|TRBJ1-1|.|TRBV12-3/TRBV12-4
CASSLRVSAEAFF
TGTGCCAGCAGTTTGAGGGTTTCAGCTGAAGCTTTCTTT
>few|TRBJ1-5|TRBD1|TRBV5-5
CASSLGQRSNQPQHF
TGTGCCAGCAGCCTGGGACAGAGGAGCAATCAGCCCCAGCATTTT
>.|TRBJ2-3|TRBD2|TRBV2
CASSVRLAGGADTQYF
TGTGCCAGCAGTGTTCGGCTAGCGGGGGGAGCAGATACGCAGTATTTT
>many|TRBJ2-5|.|TRBV9
CASSPPMFETQYF
TGTGCCAGCAGCCCCCCGATGTTCGAGACCCAGTACTTC
>few|TRBJ2-6|TRBD2|TRBV19
CASSDSGSGANVLTF
TGTGCCAGTAGTGATAGCGGGTCTGGGGCCAACGTCCTGACTTTC
>few|TRBJ2-4|.|TRBV6-5
CASSFGGDVAKNIQYF
TGTGCCAGCAGTTTTGGCGGTGATGTAGCCAAAAACATTCAGTACTTC
>.|TRBJ1-4|.|TRBV9
CASSLGKRATNEKLFF
TGTGCCAGCAGCCTGGGGAAGCGTGCAACTAATGAAAAACTGTTTTTT
>few|TRBJ2-5|.|TRBV5-4
CASSLDGGVRSGTSQETQYF
TGTGCCAGCAGCTTGGATGGAGGGGTTAGGTCAGGTACCTCTCAAGAGACCCAGTACTTC
>.|TRBJ2-2|.|TRBV3-1
CASRAAGFTGELFF
TGTGCCAGCAGAGCGGCGGGGTTCACCGGGGAGCTGTTTTTT
>.|TRBJ2-3|TRBD2|TRBV28
CASSSRPLTSRSTDTQYF
TGTGCCAGCAGTTCAAGGCCCCTGACTAGCCGGAGCACAGATACGCAGTATTTT
>few|TRBJ2-2|TRBD1|TRBV20-1
CSAREQYPGQGTTGELFF
TGCAGTGCTAGGGAACAATATCCGGGACAGGGGACTACCGGGGAGCTGTTTTTT
>few|TRBJ2-1|TRBD2|TRBV5-1
CASSLAGRAPSLSYNEQFF
TGCGCCAGCAGCTTGGCCGGGAGGGCCCCAAGCTTGTCCTACAATGAGCAGTTCTTC
>.|TRBJ2-3|TRBD2|TRBV12-3/TRBV12-4
CASSHLAGGITDTQYF
TGTGCCAGCAGTCACCTAGCGGGGGGGATTACAGATACGCAGTATTTT
>once|TRBJ2-5|.|TRBV29-1
CSVLDRPQETQYF
TGCAGCGTCCTGGACAGACCCCAAGAGACCCAGTACTTC
>.|TRBJ2-1|.|TRBV25-1
CASSGRGGYEQFF
TGTGCCAGCAGTGGCCGTGGGGGGTATGAGCAGTTCTTC
>many|TRBJ2-1|.|TRBV24-1
CATSGSWGKSSYNEQFF
TGTGCCACCAGTGGTTCTTGGGGGAAGAGCTCCTACAATGAGCAGTTCTTC
>.|TRBJ2-3|TRBD2|TRBV29-1
CSVDSGGPFTDTQYF
TGCAGCGTTGACAGCGGGGGGCCCTTCACAGATACGCAGTATTTT
>once|TRBJ2-1|.|TRBV14
CASSQEGRRSYNEQFF
TGTGCCAGCAGCCAAGAGGGGAGACGATCCTACAATGAGCAGTTCTTC
>.|TRBJ2-5|.|TRBV2
CASSSLTQYF
TGTGCCAGCAGTAGCCTGACCCAGTACTTC
>many|TRBJ1-2|.|TRBV7-8
CASSFNGDHYGYTF
TGTGCCAGCAGCTTTAACGGCGACCACTATGGCTACACCTTC
>once|TRBJ1-2|.|TRBV15
CATSRPSYPGTISYTF
TGTGCCACCAGCAGACCATCCTATCCCGGGACAATTAGCTACACCTTC
>.|TRBJ2-3|TRBD2|TRBV20-1
CSAKSSGNTDTQYF
TGCAGTGCTAAGTCTAGCGGCAACACAGATACGCAGTATTTT
>.|TRBJ1-2|TRBD1|TRBV5-1
CASSPDRGQVYGYTF
TGCGCCAGCAGCCCGGACAGGGGGCAGGTCTATGGCTACACCTTC
>.|TRBJ1-1|TRBD1|TRBV27
CASSPRQGGTEAFF
TGTGCCAGCAGTCCTCGACAGGGAGGCACTGAAGCTTTCTTT
>.|TRBJ2-1|.|TRBV3-1
CASSQDLGARANNEQFF
TGTGCCAGCAGCCAAGACCTCGGGGCTAGAGCTAACAATGAGCAGTTCTTC
>.|TRBJ1-6|.|TRBV28
CASSLPSGSSYNSPLHF
TGTGCCAGCAGTTTACCCTCAGGTAGCTCCTATAATTCACCCCTCCACTTT
>.|TRBJ1-2|.|TRBV25-1
CASSEPAGYGYTF
TGTGCCAGCAGTGAACCCGCAGGATATGGCTACACCTTC
>.|TRBJ2-2|.|TRBV5-1
CASSLGHSAGELFF
TGCGCCAGCAGCTTGGGACATTCCGCCGGGGAGCTGTTTTTT
>.|TRBJ2-3|.|TRBV3-1
CASGALTIHTQYF
TGTGCCAGCGGAGCCCTAACTATACATACGCAGTATTTT
>few|TRBJ2-3|.|TRBV5-1
CASSLESRSTDTQYF
TGCGCCAGCAGCTTGGAGTCTCGGAGCACAGATACGCAGTATTTT
>.|TRBJ2-1|.|TRBV5-1
CASSLAGQGGNNEQFF
TGCGCCAGCAGCTTGGCCGGGCAGGGGGGGAACAATGAGCAGTTCTTC
>few|TRBJ1-5|.|TRBV5-1
CASSFDAQGGQPQHF
TGCGCCAGCAGCTTCGACGCCCAGGGAGGCCAGCCCCAGCATTTT
>.|TRBJ1-6|.|TRBV18
CASSRGEISPHHF
TGTGCCAGCTCCCGCGGCGAGATTTCACCCCACCACTTT
>.|TRBJ1-1|TRBD1|TRBV20-1
CSAQDRPKAFF
TGCAGTGCTCAGGACAGGCCGAAAGCTTTCTTT
>few|TRBJ2-1|.|TRBV4-1
CASSQVTGSVRNEQFF
TGCGCCAGCAGCCAAGTTACCGGGAGTGTCCGCAATGAGCAGTTCTTC
>few|TRBJ2-3|.|TRBV20-1
CSARDAGKPMLHTDTQYF
TGCAGTGCTAGAGACGCCGGGAAGCCTATGCTTCACACAGATACGCAGTATTTT
>few|TRBJ2-1|TRBD1|TRBV24-1
CATSDLAGTGSYNEQFF
TGTGCCACCAGTGATTTGGCTGGGACAGGGTCCTACAATGAGCAGTTCTTC
>few|TRBJ1-6|.|TRBV7-9
CASSDERGGNSPLHF
TGTGCCAGCAGTGACGAGCGGGGGGGCAATTCACCCCTCCACTTT